This TCR beta chain comes out of a study of Graves' ophthalmopathy and Graves' hyperthyroidism. Study findings and constraints: Progression of ophthalmopathy was predicted by the model with roughly 68% sensitivity and around 72% specificity. Thyroid clonotypes that were expanded above 0.001 frequency mostly also appeared in blood.

This CDR3 region has 16 residues. The V and J ends lost 4 bases and 0 bases respectively, with 14 bases between them. Germline V gives CDR1 SGHTA, CDR2 FQGNSA. Comments on this clonotype: Its specificity is unknown.

Researchers turned away patients with other autoimmune diseases, uncontrolled infections, pregnancy or lactation. Amplified material comprised TCR beta CDR3 regions derived from RNA transcripts. HTBI primers were employed in first-round RT-PCR, then a second-round multiplex PCR followed. TCRdb analysed the multiplex PCR reads with MiXCR anew, one entry per CDR3 protein. This table has about 240,000 distinct CDR3 sequences, around 42% appearing once. This chain links TRBV7-2 with TRBJ2-3; no clear D. This clonotype was sampled from an adult man with Graves' ophthalmopathy. Sequencing was performed on peripheral blood. The CDR3 DNA sequence: TGTGCCAGCAGCTCCAGGAGCTTGTCTAGCACAGATACGCAGTATTTT. Translation gives CASSSRSLSSTDTQYF.